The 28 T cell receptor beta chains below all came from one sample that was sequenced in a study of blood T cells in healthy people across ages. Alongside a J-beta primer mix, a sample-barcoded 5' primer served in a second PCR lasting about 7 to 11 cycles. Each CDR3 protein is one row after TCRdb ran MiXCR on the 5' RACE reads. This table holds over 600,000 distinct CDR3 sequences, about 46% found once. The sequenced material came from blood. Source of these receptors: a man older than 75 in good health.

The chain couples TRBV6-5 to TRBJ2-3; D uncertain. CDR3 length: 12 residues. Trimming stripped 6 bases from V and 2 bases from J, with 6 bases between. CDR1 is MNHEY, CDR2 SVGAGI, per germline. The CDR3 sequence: CASRLNTDTQYF. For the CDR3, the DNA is TGTGCCAGCAGGCTCAACACAGATACGCAGTATTTT.

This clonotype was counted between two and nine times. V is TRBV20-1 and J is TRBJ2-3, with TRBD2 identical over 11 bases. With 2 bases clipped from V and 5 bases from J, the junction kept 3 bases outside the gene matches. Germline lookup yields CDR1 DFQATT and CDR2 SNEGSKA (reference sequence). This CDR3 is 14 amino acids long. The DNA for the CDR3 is TGCAGTGCTAGAATTAGCGGGAGGGGAGATACGCAGTATTTT. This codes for CSARISGRGDTQYF.

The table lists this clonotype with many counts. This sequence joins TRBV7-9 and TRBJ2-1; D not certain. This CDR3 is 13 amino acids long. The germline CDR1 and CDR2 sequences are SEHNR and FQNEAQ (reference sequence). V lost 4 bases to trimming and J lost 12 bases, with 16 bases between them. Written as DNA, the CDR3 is TGTGCCAGCAGCTCGCCGAATCTAGAAGGGCAGTTCTTC. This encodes CASSSPNLEGQFF.

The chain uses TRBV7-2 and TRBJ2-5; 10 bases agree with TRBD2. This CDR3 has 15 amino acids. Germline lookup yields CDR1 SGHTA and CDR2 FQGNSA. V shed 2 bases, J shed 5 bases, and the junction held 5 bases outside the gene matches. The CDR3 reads CASSLSSGRTETQYF. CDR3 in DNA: TGTGCCAGCAGCTTAAGTAGCGGGAGGACGGAGACCCAGTACTTC.

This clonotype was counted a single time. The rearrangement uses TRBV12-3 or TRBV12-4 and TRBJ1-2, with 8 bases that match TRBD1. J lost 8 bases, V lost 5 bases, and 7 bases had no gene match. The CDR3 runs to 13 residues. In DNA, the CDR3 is TGTGCCAGCAGTGTGGACAGGGTGGGCGGCTACACCTTC. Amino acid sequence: CASSVDRVGGYTF.

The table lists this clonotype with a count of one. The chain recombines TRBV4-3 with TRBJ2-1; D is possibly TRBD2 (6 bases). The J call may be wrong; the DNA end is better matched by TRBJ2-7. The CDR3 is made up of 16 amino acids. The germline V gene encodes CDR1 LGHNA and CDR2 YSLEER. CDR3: CASSQDWRVSYNEQYF. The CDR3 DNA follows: TGCGCCAGCAGCCAAGATTGGAGGGTGTCCTACAATGAGCAGTACTTC.

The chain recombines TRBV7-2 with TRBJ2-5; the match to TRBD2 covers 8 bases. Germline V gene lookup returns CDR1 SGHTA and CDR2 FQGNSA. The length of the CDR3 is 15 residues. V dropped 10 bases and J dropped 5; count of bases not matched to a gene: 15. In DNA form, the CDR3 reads TGTGCCACCAAGAGCGGGGGCACATTCTTGGAGACCCAGTACTTC. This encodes CATKSGGTFLETQYF.

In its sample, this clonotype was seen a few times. The CDR3 is CASSPQAREPQETQYF. CDR3 nucleotides: TGTGCCAGCAGTCCCCAGGCGCGGGAACCACAAGAGACCCAGTACTTC. The gene calls are TRBV27 and TRBJ2-5; the D gene is possibly TRBD2 (6 bases). Germline values: CDR1 MNHEY, CDR2 SMNVEV (reference sequence). There are 16 residues in the CDR3. The germline V and J ends were trimmed by 5 bases and 2 bases, with 18 bases remaining between them.

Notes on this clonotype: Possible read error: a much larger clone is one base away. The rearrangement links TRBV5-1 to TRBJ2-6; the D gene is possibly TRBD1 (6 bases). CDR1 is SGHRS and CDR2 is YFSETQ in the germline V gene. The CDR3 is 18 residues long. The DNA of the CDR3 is TGCGCCAGCATGTTCCGGGGACATGTTAGCTCTGGGGCCAACGTCCCGACTTTC. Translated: CASMFRGHVSSGANVPTF.

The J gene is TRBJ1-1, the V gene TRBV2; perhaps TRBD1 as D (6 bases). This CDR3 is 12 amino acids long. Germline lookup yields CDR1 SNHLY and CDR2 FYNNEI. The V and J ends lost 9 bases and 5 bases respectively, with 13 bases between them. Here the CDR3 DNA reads TGTGCCAGTTCTAACAGGGAGACTGAAGCTTTCTTT. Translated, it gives CASSNRETEAFF.

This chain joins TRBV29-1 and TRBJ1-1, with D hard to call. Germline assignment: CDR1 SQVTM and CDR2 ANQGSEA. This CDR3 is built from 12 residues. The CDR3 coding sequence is TGCAGTTCGGCCGTCGGGAACACTGAAGCTTTCTTT. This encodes CSSAVGNTEAFF.

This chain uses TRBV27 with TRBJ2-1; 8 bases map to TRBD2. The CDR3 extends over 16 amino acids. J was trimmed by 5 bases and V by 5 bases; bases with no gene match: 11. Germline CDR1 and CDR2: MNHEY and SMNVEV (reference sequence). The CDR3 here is CASSRTPGTSHNEQFF. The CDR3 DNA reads TGTGCCAGCAGTAGGACACCCGGGACTAGTCACAATGAGCAGTTCTTC.

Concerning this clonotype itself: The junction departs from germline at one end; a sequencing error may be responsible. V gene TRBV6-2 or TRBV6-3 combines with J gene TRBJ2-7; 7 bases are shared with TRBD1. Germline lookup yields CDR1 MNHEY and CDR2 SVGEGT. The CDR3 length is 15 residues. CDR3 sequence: CASSRPRDSNYEQYF. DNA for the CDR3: TGCGCCAGCAGCCGTCCACGGGACAGCAACTACGAGCAGTACTTC.

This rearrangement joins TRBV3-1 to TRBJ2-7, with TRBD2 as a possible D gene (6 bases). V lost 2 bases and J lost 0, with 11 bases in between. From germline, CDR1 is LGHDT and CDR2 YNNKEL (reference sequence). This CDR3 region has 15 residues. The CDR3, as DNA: TGTGCCAGCAGCCAAAGAGGGACTGCCTCCTACGAGCAGTACTTC. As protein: CASSQRGTASYEQYF.

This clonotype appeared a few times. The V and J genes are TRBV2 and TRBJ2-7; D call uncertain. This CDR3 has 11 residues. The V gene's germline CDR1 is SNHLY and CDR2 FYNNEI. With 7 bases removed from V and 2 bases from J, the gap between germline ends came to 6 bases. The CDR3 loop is CASMAAYEQYF. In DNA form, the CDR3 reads TGTGCCAGCATGGCGGCCTACGAGCAGTACTTC.

The CDR3 sequence is CASSFLGGNEKLFF. The CDR3 bases are TGTGCCAGCAGCTTTTTGGGAGGAAATGAAAAACTGTTTTTT. The chain uses TRBV7-2 and TRBJ1-4; D gene ambiguous. The CDR3 has 14 amino acids. The V end was cut by 3 bases, the J end by 5 bases, with 10 bases between. Germline V gene data show CDR1 as SGHTA and CDR2 as FQGNSA.

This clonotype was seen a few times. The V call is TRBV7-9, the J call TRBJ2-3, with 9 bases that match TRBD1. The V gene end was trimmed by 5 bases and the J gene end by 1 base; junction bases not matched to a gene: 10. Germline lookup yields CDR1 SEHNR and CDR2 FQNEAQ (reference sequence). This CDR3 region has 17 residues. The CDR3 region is CASSPLDRGSRTDTQYF. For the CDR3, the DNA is TGTGCCAGCAGCCCCTTGGACAGGGGCTCCCGCACAGATACGCAGTATTTT.

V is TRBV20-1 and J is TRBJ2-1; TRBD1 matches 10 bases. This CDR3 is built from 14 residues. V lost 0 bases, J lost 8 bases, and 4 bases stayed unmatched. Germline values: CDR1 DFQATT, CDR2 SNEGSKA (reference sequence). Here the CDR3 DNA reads TGCAGTGCTAGAGATGGACAGGGGGAGGATGAGCAGTTCTTC. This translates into CSARDGQGEDEQFF.

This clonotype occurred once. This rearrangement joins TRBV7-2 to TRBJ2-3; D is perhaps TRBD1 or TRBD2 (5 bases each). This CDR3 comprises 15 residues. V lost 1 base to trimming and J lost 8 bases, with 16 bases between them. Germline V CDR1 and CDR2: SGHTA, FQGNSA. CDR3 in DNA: TGTGCCAGCAGCTTAGGGGGGAGCCCCTCTGGTACGCAGTATTTT. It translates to CASSLGGSPSGTQYF.

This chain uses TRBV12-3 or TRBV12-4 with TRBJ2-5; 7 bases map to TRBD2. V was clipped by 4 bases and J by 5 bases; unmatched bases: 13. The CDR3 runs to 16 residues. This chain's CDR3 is CASSSWGGGTRETQYF. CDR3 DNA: TGTGCCAGCAGTTCGTGGGGGGGAGGGACTCGGGAGACCCAGTACTTC.

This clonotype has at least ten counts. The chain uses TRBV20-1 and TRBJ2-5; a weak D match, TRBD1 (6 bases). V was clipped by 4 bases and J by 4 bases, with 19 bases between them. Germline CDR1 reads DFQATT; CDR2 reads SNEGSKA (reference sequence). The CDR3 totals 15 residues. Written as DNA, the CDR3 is TGCAGTGCTAAAAATTACAGGGAAATGGGAGAGACCCAGTACTTC. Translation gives CSAKNYREMGETQYF.

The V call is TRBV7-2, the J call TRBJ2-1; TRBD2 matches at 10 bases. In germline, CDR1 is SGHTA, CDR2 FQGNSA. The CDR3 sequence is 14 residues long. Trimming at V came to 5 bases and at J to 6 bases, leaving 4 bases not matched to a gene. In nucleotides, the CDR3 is TGTGCCAGCAGCCCCGCTAGCGGGAGCAATGAGCAGTTCTTC. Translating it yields CASSPASGSNEQFF. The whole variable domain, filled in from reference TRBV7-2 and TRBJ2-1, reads GAGVSQSPSNKVTEKGKDVELRCDPISGHTALYWYRQSLGQGLEFLIYFQGNSAPDKSGLPSDRFSAERTGGSVSTLTIQRTQQEDSAVYLCASSPASGSNEQFFGPGTRLTVL.

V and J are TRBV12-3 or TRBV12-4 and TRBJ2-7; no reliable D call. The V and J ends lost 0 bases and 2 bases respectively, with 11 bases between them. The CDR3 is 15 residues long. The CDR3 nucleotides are TGTGCCAGCAGTTTAGCGGCCGTCGTAACCTACGAGCAGTACTTC. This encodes CASSLAAVVTYEQYF.

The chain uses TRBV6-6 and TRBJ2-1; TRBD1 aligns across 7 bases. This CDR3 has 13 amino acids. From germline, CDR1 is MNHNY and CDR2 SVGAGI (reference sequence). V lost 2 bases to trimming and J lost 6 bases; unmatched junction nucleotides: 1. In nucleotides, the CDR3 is TGTGCCAGCAGTTACGGGACAGTCAATGAGCAGTTCTTC. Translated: CASSYGTVNEQFF.

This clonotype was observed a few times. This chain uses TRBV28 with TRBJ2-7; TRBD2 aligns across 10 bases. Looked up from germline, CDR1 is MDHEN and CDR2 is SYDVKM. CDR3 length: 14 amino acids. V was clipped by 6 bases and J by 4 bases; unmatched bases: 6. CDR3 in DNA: TGTGCCAGCAGCCTTAGCGGGAGGAATTACGAGCAGTACTTC. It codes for CASSLSGRNYEQYF.

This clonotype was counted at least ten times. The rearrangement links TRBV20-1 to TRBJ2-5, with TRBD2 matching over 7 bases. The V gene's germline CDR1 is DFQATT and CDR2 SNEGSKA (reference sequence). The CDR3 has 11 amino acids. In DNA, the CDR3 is TGCAGCGGACTAGAGAGAGAGACCCAGTACTTC. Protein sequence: CSGLERETQYF.

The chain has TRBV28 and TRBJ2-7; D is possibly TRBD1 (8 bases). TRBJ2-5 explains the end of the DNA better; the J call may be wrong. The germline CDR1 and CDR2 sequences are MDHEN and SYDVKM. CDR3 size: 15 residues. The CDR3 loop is CASSHRGGLEETQYF. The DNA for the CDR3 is TGTGCCAGCAGCCACAGGGGGGGTTTGGAAGAGACCCAGTACTTC.

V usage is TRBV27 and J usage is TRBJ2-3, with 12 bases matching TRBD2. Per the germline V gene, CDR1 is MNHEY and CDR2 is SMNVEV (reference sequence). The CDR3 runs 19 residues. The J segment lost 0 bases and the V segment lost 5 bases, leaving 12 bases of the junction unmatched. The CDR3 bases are TGTGCCAGCAGTCTCTCCGGGGGGACTAGCGGGCGTAGCACAGATACGCAGTATTTT. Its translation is CASSLSGGTSGRSTDTQYF.